A single sample gave rise to the 2 T cell receptor beta chains below, sequenced in a study of CD8 T cells in ankylosing spondylitis. TCRdb called the 5' RACE reads again in MiXCR, with one record for every CDR3 protein. The profile shows around 150,000 distinct CDR3 sequences, about an eighth of them singletons. The sample was blood, either unsorted or a sorted T cell fraction (not recorded which). The source is a female donor with ankylosing spondylitis or in good health (not recorded which).

This clonotype has a count of ten or more. The rearrangement links TRBV6-5 to TRBJ2-7; TRBD1 agrees at 8 bases. The CDR3 extends over 12 amino acids. Trimming removed 6 bases from V and 4 bases from J; junction bases left unmatched: 2. CDR1 MNHEY and CDR2 SVGAGI come from the germline V gene. The CDR3 is CASRGQDYEQYF. The CDR3 region has the DNA TGTGCCAGCAGGGGACAGGATTACGAGCAGTACTTC.

The table lists this clonotype with many counts. The chain combines TRBV21-1 with TRBJ1-2. TRBV21-1 is labeled a pseudogene. This CDR3 spans 19 amino acids. This CDR3 reads CASSKVPKPGLDALYGYTF. Written as DNA, the CDR3 is TGTGCCAGCAGCAAAGTCCCCAAACCGGGACTCGATGCGCTGTATGGCTACACCTTC.